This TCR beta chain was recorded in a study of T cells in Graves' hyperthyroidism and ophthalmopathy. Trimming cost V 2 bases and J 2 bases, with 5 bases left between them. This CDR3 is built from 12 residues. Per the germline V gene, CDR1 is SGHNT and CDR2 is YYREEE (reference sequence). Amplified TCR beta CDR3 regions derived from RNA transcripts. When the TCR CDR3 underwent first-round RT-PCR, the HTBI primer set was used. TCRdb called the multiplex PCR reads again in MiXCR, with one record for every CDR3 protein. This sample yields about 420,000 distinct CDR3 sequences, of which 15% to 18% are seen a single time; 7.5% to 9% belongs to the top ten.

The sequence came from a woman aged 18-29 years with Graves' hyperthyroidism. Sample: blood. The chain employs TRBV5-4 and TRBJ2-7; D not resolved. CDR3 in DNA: TGTGCCAGCAGCTTTGAGGCCTACGAGCAGTACTTC. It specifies CASSFEAYEQYF.